This TCR beta chain was documented in a study of T cell responses to AZD1222 COVID-19 vaccine. Whole-study results and caveats: Unmutated variant regions reportedly attract nearly half of all spike-specific TCRs.

CDR1 and CDR2 from the germline V gene are MNHEY and SMNVEV (reference sequence). The V end was cut by 2 bases, the J end by 6 bases, with 14 bases between. The CDR3 is 15 amino acids. Assay used: immunoSEQ multiplex PCR; TCRdb lists only in-frame clones, some missing. The data contain more than 110,000 clones, over 75% of them singletons. On this clone itself: Antigen: not known.

The chain uses TRBV27 and TRBJ1-5, with a possible D match to TRBD1 (5 bases). The sample consisted of peripheral blood, taken on day 0 of AZD1222 vaccination. The sequence was obtained from an adult in good health. CDR3 sequence reads: CASSLIGGGAQPQHF. The CDR3, as DNA: TGTGCCAGCAGTTTAATTGGGGGTGGGGCTCAGCCCCAGCATTTT.